The subject of this entry is one T cell receptor beta chain. Its target is unknown. This record belongs to a study of blood T cells in healthy people across ages. Findings and limits, study-wide: Higher naive T cell percentage went strongly together with higher TCR beta diversity.

V dropped 6 bases and J dropped 2 bases, with 14 bases sitting between them. The CDR3 runs to 14 residues. The V gene's germline CDR1 is MNHEY and CDR2 SVGAGI. Then a second PCR, running roughly 7 to 11 cycles, was carried out with a sample-barcoded 5' primer and a J-beta primer mix. In TCRdb, the 5' RACE reads were re-called with MiXCR into one record per CDR3 protein. The data show hundreds of thousands of distinct CDR3 sequences, around 62% seen once. Input material: blood. The rearrangement joins TRBV6-5 to TRBJ2-7; D remains unclear. The TCR originated in a man aged 25-45 years in good health. CDR3 in DNA: TGTGCCAGCAGCCCCTGGAAGTGGCCCTACGAGCAGTACTTC. This sequence encodes CASSPWKWPYEQYF.